This T cell receptor (beta chain) was recovered during a study of brain T cells in children with intractable seizures. The CDR3 loop spans 13 amino acids. Trimming cost V 8 bases and J 10 bases, with 19 bases left between them. Before surgery, patients took at least one anti-epileptic drug. Only in-frame clones appear in the TCRdb table, and some are missing; sequencing was by immunoSEQ multiplex PCR. The sample has about 120,000 clones, 85% to 95% seen once; the top ten hold 3.8%. This clonotype originated in a boy under two years old with hemimegalencephaly and intractable seizures. The rearrangement uses TRBV12-3 or TRBV12-4 and TRBJ2-3; the D is unclear. The sequencing used peripheral blood, collected at surgery. CDR3 in amino acids: CASAAVDPPAQYF. In DNA form, the CDR3 reads TGTGCCAGCGCTGCGGTCGACCCGCCGGCGCAGTATTTT.